A single sample is the source of the 15 T cell receptor beta chains below, sequenced in a study of T cells in Graves' hyperthyroidism and ophthalmopathy. Using RNA transcripts as the source, TCR beta CDR3 regions were amplified. Carried out on the TCR CDR3, a first-round RT-PCR used the HTBI primer set. TCRdb re-called the multiplex PCR reads with MiXCR, one entry per CDR3 protein. Of about 400,000 distinct CDR3 sequences detected, more than 20% appear once; the ten largest clones hold about 73%. Sequenced material: blood. These receptors came from a middle-aged man with Graves' hyperthyroidism.

This clonotype was counted only a few times. The rearrangement joins TRBV7-6 to TRBJ2-5; maybe TRBD2 (7 bases). V shed 1 base and J shed 1 base, with 13 bases lying between them. CDR1 and CDR2 from the germline V gene are SGHVS and FNYEAQ. The CDR3 is made up of 16 amino acids. The CDR3 loop reads CASSLEGGQIQETQYF. CDR3 DNA: TGTGCCAGCAGCTTAGAGGGGGGGCAAATCCAAGAGACCCAGTACTTC.

In its sample, this clonotype was seen many times. This chain links TRBV3-1 with TRBJ2-2, with D possibly TRBD2 on 5 matching bases. Trimming cost V 4 bases and J 1 base, with 7 bases left between them. The V gene's germline CDR1 is LGHDT and CDR2 YNNKEL (reference sequence). CDR3 length: 14 amino acids. DNA for the CDR3: TGTGCCAGCAGCCGTGGGAGGAACACCGGGGAGCTGTTTTTT. Its protein product is CASSRGRNTGELFF.

The chain has TRBV6-1 and TRBJ2-7; 10 positions agree with TRBD1. Germline V CDR1 and CDR2: MNHNS, SASEGT. The CDR3 runs 15 residues. V gave up 5 bases and J gave up 1 base; unmatched junction bases: 5. CDR3: CASSHRDRGSYEQYF. CDR3 DNA: TGTGCCAGCAGTCACCGGGACAGGGGATCCTACGAGCAGTACTTC.

This chain connects TRBV5-8 to TRBJ2-2; tentative D call: TRBD1 (5 bases). The CDR3 is 16 residues long. Trimming removed 4 bases at V and 5 bases at J, with 18 bases between. Per the germline V gene, CDR1 is SGHTS and CDR2 is YDEGEE. The CDR3 here is CASSVVHSRETGELFF. For the CDR3, the DNA is TGTGCCAGCAGCGTGGTCCACTCCAGGGAAACCGGGGAGCTGTTTTTT.

V and J are TRBV12-3 or TRBV12-4 and TRBJ2-6, with D possibly TRBD1 on 6 matching bases. Trimming shortened V by 6 bases and J by 4 bases, and 10 bases separated the two germline ends. The CDR3 consists of 14 residues. CDR3 in DNA: TGTGCCAGCAGCAGGGGTCCCGGGGCCAACGTCCTGACTTTC. Amino acids: CASSRGPGANVLTF.

This clonotype was recorded only once. The CDR3 does not end in the conserved phenylalanine or tryptophan, so this is likely a read error. CDR3 DNA: TGTGCCAGCAGCTCAACCTATTACAATGAGCAGTTCTCC. Protein: CASSSTYYNEQFS. The V and J genes are TRBV6-2 or TRBV6-3 and TRBJ2-1; D unclear. Trimming took 6 bases from V and 4 from J, leaving 10 bases between them. Germline V gives CDR1 MNHEY, CDR2 SVGEGT. This CDR3 spans 13 amino acids.

The genes are TRBV18 and TRBJ2-4, with D unresolved. The germline V and J ends were trimmed by 1 base and 0 bases, with 10 bases remaining between them. CDR1 is KGHSH and CDR2 is LQKENI in the germline V gene. The length of the CDR3 is 16 residues. CDR3 in amino acids: CASSPQGPLAKNIQYF. As DNA, the CDR3 is TGTGCCAGCTCACCACAGGGTCCCTTAGCCAAAAACATTCAGTACTTC.

The chain uses TRBV20-1 and TRBJ1-2, with TRBD1 identical over 7 bases. The CDR3 has 13 residues. Germline values: CDR1 DFQATT, CDR2 SNEGSKA (reference sequence). Losses at the gene ends were 0 bases for V and 7 bases for J; bases not matched to a gene: 5. The CDR3 sequence is CSARDPTGAGYTF. CDR3 nucleotides: TGCAGTGCTAGAGATCCCACAGGGGCTGGCTACACCTTC.

This clonotype was counted at least ten times. The chain combines TRBV7-3 with TRBJ2-1, with 8 bases identical to TRBD2. The germline CDR1 and CDR2 sequences are SGHTA and FQGTGA. The CDR3 contains 15 residues. After removal of 5 bases from V and 9 bases from J, the junction contained 12 bases not matched to a gene. CDR3 amino acids: CASSPAGLVIGEQFF. As DNA, the CDR3 is TGTGCCAGCAGCCCGGCGGGACTAGTTATCGGTGAGCAGTTCTTC.

This clonotype has just a few counts. The genes are TRBV20-1 and TRBJ2-1; 9 positions agree with TRBD2. Per germline, CDR1 DFQATT and CDR2 SNEGSKA (reference sequence). The CDR3 is 14 amino acids. V shed 3 bases, J shed 8 bases, and the junction held 8 bases outside the gene matches. CDR3 sequence reads: CSARGSGRKDEQFF. CDR3 in DNA: TGCAGTGCTAGGGGTAGCGGGAGAAAGGATGAGCAGTTCTTC.

This clonotype was found a few times. The CDR3 sequence: CASKGEGFAPLHF. The CDR3 coding sequence is TGCGCCAGCAAGGGGGAGGGATTCGCTCCCCTCCACTTT. V is TRBV5-1 and J is TRBJ1-6, with D possibly matching TRBD1 (6 bases). Germline V gene lookup returns CDR1 SGHRS and CDR2 YFSETQ. V shed 6 bases and J shed 13 bases, with 17 bases lying between them. The CDR3 covers 13 residues.

CDR3 sequence (DNA): TGTGCCAGCAGTTACTCGACCGGGACAGACCATACGCAGTATTTT. Its protein product is CASSYSTGTDHTQYF. The chain employs TRBV6-5 and TRBJ2-3; 7 nucleotides match TRBD1. With 0 bases clipped from V and 7 bases from J, the junction kept 7 bases outside the gene matches. This CDR3 has 15 residues. CDR1 MNHEY and CDR2 SVGAGI come from the germline V gene.

The sample holds many counts of this clonotype. The genes are TRBV12-3 or TRBV12-4 and TRBJ2-3, with D tentatively TRBD1 or TRBD2 (5 bases each). Between the trimmed V and J ends, which lost 3 bases and 4 bases, there was a span of 8 bases. There are 13 residues in the CDR3. The CDR3 bases are TGTGCCAGCAGTTTCGGGGCGGCAGATACGCAGTATTTT. Amino acids: CASSFGAADTQYF.

This clonotype was picked up a small number of times. V usage is TRBV5-1 and J usage is TRBJ2-5; D is uncertain. Per the germline V gene, CDR1 is SGHRS and CDR2 is YFSETQ. The length of the CDR3 is 14 residues. Trimming removed 0 bases at V and 4 bases at J, with 10 bases between. The CDR3 is CASSLAHRRETQYF. The CDR3 bases are TGCGCCAGCAGCTTGGCCCATAGAAGAGAGACCCAGTACTTC.

The genes are TRBV29-1 and TRBJ2-1, with D hard to call. Trimming shortened V by 0 bases and J by 5 bases, and 5 bases separated the two germline ends. Looked up from germline, CDR1 is SQVTM and CDR2 is ANQGSEA. The CDR3 extends over 12 amino acids. The DNA of the CDR3 is TGCAGCGTTGAAGACTTTCACAATGAGCAGTTCTTC. It yields the protein CSVEDFHNEQFF.